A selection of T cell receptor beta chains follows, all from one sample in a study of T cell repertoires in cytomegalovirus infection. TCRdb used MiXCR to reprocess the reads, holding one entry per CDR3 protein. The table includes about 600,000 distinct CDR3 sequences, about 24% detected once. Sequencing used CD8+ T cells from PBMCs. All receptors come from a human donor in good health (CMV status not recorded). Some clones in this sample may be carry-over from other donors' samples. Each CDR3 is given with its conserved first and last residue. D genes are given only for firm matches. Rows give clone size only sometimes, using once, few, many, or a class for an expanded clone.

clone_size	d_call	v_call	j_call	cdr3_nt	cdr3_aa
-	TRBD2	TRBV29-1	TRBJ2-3	TGCAGCGTTGTTGGTAGCGGGGGGGCCGTGGATACGCAGTATTTT	CSVVGSGGAVDTQYF
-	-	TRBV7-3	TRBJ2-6	TGTGCCAGCAGCTTTGGGTGGGACTCTGGGGCCAACGTCCTGACTTTC	CASSFGWDSGANVLTF
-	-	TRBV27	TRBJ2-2	TGTGCCAGCAGTTACGGCGGCAGGGCGTTCACCGGGGAGCTGTTTTTT	CASSYGGRAFTGELFF
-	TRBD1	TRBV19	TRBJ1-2	TGTGCCACTGAACCGGGACAGCGGGCCTATGGCTACACCTTC	CATEPGQRAYGYTF
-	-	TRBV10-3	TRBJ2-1	TGTGCCATCAGTGTATCTGTCAGTGGGGGGATCAATGAGCAGTTCTTC	CAISVSVSGGINEQFF
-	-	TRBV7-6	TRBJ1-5	TGTGCCAGCAGCTCAGGAGGGGACAATCAGCCCCAGCATTTT	CASSSGGDNQPQHF
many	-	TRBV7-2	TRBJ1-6	TGTGCCAGCAGCAAACCGGGACTCATGCAAAATTCACCCCTCCACTTT	CASSKPGLMQNSPLHF
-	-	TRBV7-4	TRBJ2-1	TGTGCCAGCAGCCCTGCCCTGACAGGTGACAATGAGCAGTTCTTC	CASSPALTGDNEQFF
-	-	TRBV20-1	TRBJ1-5	TGCAGTGCTAGAGGAGCGACAGACTATAGCAATCAGCCCCAGCATTTT	CSARGATDYSNQPQHF
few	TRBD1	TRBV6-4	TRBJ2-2	TGTGCCAGCAGTGTGACAGGGGTCCACACCGGGGAGCTGTTTTTT	CASSVTGVHTGELFF
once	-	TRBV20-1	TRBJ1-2	TGCAGTGCTAGGGACCTCTATGGCTACACCTTC	CSARDLYGYTF
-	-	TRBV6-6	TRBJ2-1	TGTGCCAGCAGTCTAACCACAGGGATGGGCAATGAGCAGTTCTTC	CASSLTTGMGNEQFF
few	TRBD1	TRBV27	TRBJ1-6	TGTGCCAGCAGTCCCCGGGACAGGGGGCTTAATTCACCCCTCCACTTT	CASSPRDRGLNSPLHF
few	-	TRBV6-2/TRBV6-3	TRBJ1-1	TGTGCCAGCAGTTCTTTGGTGAACACTGAAGCTTTCTTT	CASSSLVNTEAFF
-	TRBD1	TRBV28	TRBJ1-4	TGTGCCAGCCTGACGGAGGGGGCACCTAATGAAAAACTGTTTTTT	CASLTEGAPNEKLFF
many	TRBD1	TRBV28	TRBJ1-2	TGTGCCAGCAGTGGGACAGGGGAGGATGGCTACACCTTC	CASSGTGEDGYTF
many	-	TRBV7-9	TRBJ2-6	TGTGCCAGCAGCTTAGCAGGGACTGGGGCCAACGTCCTGACTTTC	CASSLAGTGANVLTF
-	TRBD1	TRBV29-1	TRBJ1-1	TGCAGCGTTGAAGGACAGGGGGGCCCTGAAGCTTTCTTT	CSVEGQGGPEAFF
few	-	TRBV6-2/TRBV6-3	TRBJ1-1	TGTGCCAGCATGAACCCCCTTGAGTTTGAAGCTTTCTTT	CASMNPLEFEAFF
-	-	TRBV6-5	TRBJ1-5	TGTGCCAGCAGTTACTCCCAGGAAGGGAGGCCCCAGCATTTT	CASSYSQEGRPQHF
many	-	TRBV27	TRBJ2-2	TGTGCCAGCAGTCCCTCCTCGGGGAGGAACTTGCCCGGGGAGCTGTTTTTT	CASSPSSGRNLPGELFF
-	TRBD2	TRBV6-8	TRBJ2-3	TGTGCCAGCAGTTACTTGTCGGGGGGGACAGATACGCAGTATTTT	CASSYLSGGTDTQYF
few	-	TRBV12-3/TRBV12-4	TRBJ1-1	TGTGCCAGCAGTTTAACCGGGTGGACTGAAGCTTTCTTT	CASSLTGWTEAFF
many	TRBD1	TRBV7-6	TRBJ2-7	TGTGCCAGCAGCTATCGACAGGGGGTCCCCTACGAGCAGTACTTC	CASSYRQGVPYEQYF
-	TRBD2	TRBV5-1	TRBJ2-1	TGCGCCAGCAGCGAGCGGACTAGCGGGGGGGCCCCCTACAATGAGCAGTTCTTC	CASSERTSGGAPYNEQFF
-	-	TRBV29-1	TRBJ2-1	TGCAGCGTTGAAGAAGGACGGGGACCGAGGAATGAGCAGTTCTTC	CSVEEGRGPRNEQFF
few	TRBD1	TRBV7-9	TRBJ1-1	TGTGCCAGCAGCCATTCGACAGGGTTCCCTGAAGCTTTCTTT	CASSHSTGFPEAFF
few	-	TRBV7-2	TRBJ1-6	TGTGCCAGCAGCCTCGAGCCCAATTCACCCCTCCACTTT	CASSLEPNSPLHF
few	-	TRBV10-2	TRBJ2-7	TGCGCCACCTCGACAAGTTTCTACGAGCAGTACTTC	CATSTSFYEQYF
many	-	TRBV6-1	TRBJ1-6	TGTGCCAGCCGGGACCATAATTCACCCCTCCACTTT	CASRDHNSPLHF
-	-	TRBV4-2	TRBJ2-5	TGTGCCAGCAGCCAAGGGGGGTGGGTGGGGACACAAGAGACCCAGTACTTC	CASSQGGWVGTQETQYF
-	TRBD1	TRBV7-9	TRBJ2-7	TGTGCCAGCAGCTCTGGACAGGGCCCCTACTACGTGCAGTACTTC	CASSSGQGPYYVQYF
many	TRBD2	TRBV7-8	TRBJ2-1	TGTGCCAGCAGCGTCGGGGAAGGGAGGGACAATGAGCAGTTCTTC	CASSVGEGRDNEQFF
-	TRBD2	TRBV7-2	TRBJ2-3	TGTGCCAGCAGCTTAGCTAGCGGGGGCCGGGTCGCAGATACGCAGTATTTT	CASSLASGGRVADTQYF